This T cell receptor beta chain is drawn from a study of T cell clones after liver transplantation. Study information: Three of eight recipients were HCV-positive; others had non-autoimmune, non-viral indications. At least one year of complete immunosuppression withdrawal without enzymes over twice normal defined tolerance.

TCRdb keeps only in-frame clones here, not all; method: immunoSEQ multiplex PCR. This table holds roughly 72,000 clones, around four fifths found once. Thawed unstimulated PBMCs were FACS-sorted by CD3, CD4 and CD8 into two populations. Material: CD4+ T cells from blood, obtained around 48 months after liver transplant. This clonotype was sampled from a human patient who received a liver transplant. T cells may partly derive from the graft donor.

The CDR3 nucleotides read TGCGCCAGCAGTCAATCGTTACAGGTAAACCTTGAAGCTTTCTTT. Translated: CASSQSLQVNLEAFF. This sequence joins TRBV23-1 and TRBJ1-1, with D possibly matching TRBD1 (5 bases). TRBV23-1 is assigned to the ORF class and has an uncertain function. V was pared by 0 bases and J by 7 bases, with 15 bases between. The CDR3 sequence is 15 residues long.